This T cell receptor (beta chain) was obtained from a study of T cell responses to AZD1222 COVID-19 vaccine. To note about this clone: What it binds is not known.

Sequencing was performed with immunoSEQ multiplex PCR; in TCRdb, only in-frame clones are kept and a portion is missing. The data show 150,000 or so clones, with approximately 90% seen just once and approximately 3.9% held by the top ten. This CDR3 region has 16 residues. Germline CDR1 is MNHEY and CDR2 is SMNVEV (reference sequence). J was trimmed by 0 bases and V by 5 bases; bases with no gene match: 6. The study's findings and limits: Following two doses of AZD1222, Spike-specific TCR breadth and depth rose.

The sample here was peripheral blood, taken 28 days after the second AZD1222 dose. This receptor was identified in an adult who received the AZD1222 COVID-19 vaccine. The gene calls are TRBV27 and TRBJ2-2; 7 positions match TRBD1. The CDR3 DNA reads TGTGCCAGCAGTACCACGACAGGGCCGAACACCGGGGAGCTGTTTTTT. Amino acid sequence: CASSTTTGPNTGELFF.